Listed below are T cell receptor beta chains from one sample, sequenced in a study of blood T cell repertoires in COVID-19. TCRdb's table, derived via immunoSEQ multiplex PCR, lists solely in-frame clones and lacks some. The sample consists of 120,000 or so clones, around 85% of them appearing once. What was sequenced was peripheral blood. These TCRs come from a young man with COVID-19, enrolled during active disease. CDR3s include the opening cysteine and the closing phenylalanine or tryptophan. A D gene is named only where the DNA matches it firmly. Where a row states a size, it is once, few, many or the class of an expanded clone; other rows omit it.

d_call	clone_size	v_call	j_call	cdr3_nt	cdr3_aa
TRBD2	few	TRBV11-3	TRBJ2-2	TGTGCCAGCTCCGGCGGGGGGACGAACACCGGGGAGCTGTTTTTT	CASSGGGTNTGELFF
NA	NA	TRBV2	TRBJ1-2	TGTGCCAGCAGCCGCGGGGGGCACGGAGCTAACTATGGCTACACCTTC	CASSRGGHGANYGYTF
TRBD2	NA	TRBV18	TRBJ2-7	TGTGCCAGCTCATCTTCTAGCGGGAGTTACGAGCAGTACTTC	CASSSSSGSYEQYF
NA	NA	TRBV11-1	TRBJ1-2	TGTGCCAGCAGCTTAGCAAAGACAAGCTATGGCTACACCTTC	CASSLAKTSYGYTF
TRBD1	once	TRBV19	TRBJ2-3	TGTGCCAGTAGTGGCCAGACAGGGGAACCGCAGTATTTT	CASSGQTGEPQYF
TRBD1	NA	TRBV7-6	TRBJ2-2	TGTGCCAGCAGCCCCCAACAGGGGTTGGGCACCGGGGAGCTGTTTTTT	CASSPQQGLGTGELFF
NA	NA	TRBV3-1/TRBV3-2	TRBJ1-5	TGTGCCAGCAGCCAAGGACAGCGGGGTGGAATCCAGCCCCAGCATTTT	CASSQGQRGGIQPQHF
NA	NA	TRBV27	TRBJ2-1	TGTGCCAGCAGTTTCCCCTCCCTGGCGGGCTACAATGAGCAGTTCTTC	CASSFPSLAGYNEQFF
NA	NA	TRBV2	TRBJ1-2	TGTGCCAGCAGTGAGAGAGGGGGAGTCTACACCTTC	CASSERGGVYTF
NA	NA	TRBV7-2	TRBJ1-1	TGTGCCAGCAGCTTACGGGTGGGGAACACTGAAGCTTTCTTT	CASSLRVGNTEAFF
TRBD1	NA	TRBV10-3	TRBJ1-3	TGTGCCATCATGGGGACAGCTCCCGCTGGAAACACCATATATTTT	CAIMGTAPAGNTIYF
NA	once	TRBV28	TRBJ2-5	TGTGCCAGCAGTTTATCCTCCGGGACACCTCGGGGGACCCAGTACTTC	CASSLSSGTPRGTQYF
NA	few	TRBV21-1	TRBJ2-1	TGTGCCAGCAGCAAAGTAAACAGGGGACCAAATGAGCAGTTCTTC	CASSKVNRGPNEQFF
NA	NA	TRBV7-9	TRBJ2-1	TGTGCCAGCAGCTTAGTGGGCTTTTCCTACAATGAGCAGTTCTTC	CASSLVGFSYNEQFF
NA	NA	TRBV6-5	TRBJ1-3	TGTGCCAGCAGCGTCGACAGTGACTCTGGAAACACCATATATTTT	CASSVDSDSGNTIYF
TRBD2	NA	TRBV27	TRBJ2-7	TGTGCCAGCAGTTTCAGGGCGGGAGACTCAGAGCAGTACTTC	CASSFRAGDSEQYF
TRBD1	NA	TRBV27	TRBJ1-2	TGTGCCAGCAGTCCACAGGGACAGTATGGCTACACCTTC	CASSPQGQYGYTF
NA	NA	TRBV5-6	TRBJ1-1	TGTGCCAGCAGCTTGGGTCGTATAAGGGAGGATGAAGCTTTCTTT	CASSLGRIREDEAFF
TRBD2	few	TRBV9	TRBJ2-7	TGTGCCAGCAGCGTAGGCGGGGGGAGCGACGAGCAGTACTTC	CASSVGGGSDEQYF
NA	NA	TRBV27	TRBJ1-2	TGTGCCAGCAGGCCCGCGGGGGCGGGTAACTATGGCTACACCTTC	CASRPAGAGNYGYTF
NA	NA	TRBV28	TRBJ1-2	TGTGCCAGCAGTCCCGGACAGACCCCTGGACTTAACTATGGCTACACCTTC	CASSPGQTPGLNYGYTF
NA	NA	TRBV6-5	TRBJ2-5	TGTGCCAGCAGACTGGAAGAGACCCAGTACTTC	CASRLEETQYF
NA	NA	TRBV4-3	TRBJ1-6	TGCGCCAGCAGCCAGGGTCGAGGGTATAATTCACCCCTCCACTTT	CASSQGRGYNSPLHF
TRBD2	NA	TRBV4-3	TRBJ2-1	TGCGCCAGCAGCCAAGCCGGGGGGGGCCGAGACAATGAGCAGTTCTTC	CASSQAGGGRDNEQFF
TRBD1	NA	TRBV30	TRBJ2-2	TGTGCCTTTACAGGGGCGAACACCGGGGAGCTGTTTTTT	CAFTGANTGELFF
TRBD2	NA	TRBV24-1	TRBJ2-1	TGTGCCACCAGTGACGTTAGCGGGATTTACAATGAGCAGTTCTTC	CATSDVSGIYNEQFF
TRBD2	NA	TRBV13	TRBJ2-3	TGTGCCAGCAGCCGCCGACTAGCGGGGGGGAGCACAGATACGCAGTATTTT	CASSRRLAGGSTDTQYF
TRBD1	NA	TRBV19	TRBJ2-2	TGTGCCAGTAGACCCGGACAGGGCCTGGGCACCGGGGAGCTGTTTTTT	CASRPGQGLGTGELFF
NA	NA	TRBV5-1	TRBJ1-1	TGCGCCAGCTCGGAGGACACTGAAGCTTTCTTT	CASSEDTEAFF
NA	NA	TRBV7-2	TRBJ1-4	TGTGCCAGCTCCTGGGGGGGCGCGGATGAAAAACTGTTTTTT	CASSWGGADEKLFF
NA	NA	TRBV6-5	TRBJ2-7	TGTGCCAGCAGTTACTCTATTGCGGGACCCAATTACGAGCAGTACTTC	CASSYSIAGPNYEQYF
NA	NA	TRBV4-1	TRBJ1-2	TGCGCCAGCAGCCAAGATGTCAGGGACTATGGCTACACCTTC	CASSQDVRDYGYTF
NA	NA	TRBV19	TRBJ2-7	TGTGCCAGTAGTATATCCGGGAGCCCATCCTACGAGCAGTACTTC	CASSISGSPSYEQYF
TRBD1	NA	TRBV28	TRBJ1-5	TGTGCCACCCAAACCCGGACAGGGGGGACCCAGCATTTT	CATQTRTGGTQHF
TRBD2	NA	TRBV5-1	TRBJ2-1	TGCGCCAGCAGCTTCCAGCTAGCGGGAGATGAGCAGTTCTTC	CASSFQLAGDEQFF
NA	medium-sized	TRBV19	TRBJ2-7	TGTGCCAGTAGTATAAACAGGGCCTACGAGCAGTACTTC	CASSINRAYEQYF
TRBD1	NA	TRBV5-1	TRBJ1-4	TGCGCCAGCGTACAGGGGGTTAATGAAAAACTGTTTTTT	CASVQGVNEKLFF
NA	NA	TRBV12-5	TRBJ2-1	TGTGCTAGTGGTTTGGACAGGCTGCTACTGAGCTCCTACAATGAGCAGTTCTTC	CASGLDRLLLSSYNEQFF
TRBD1	NA	TRBV7-9	TRBJ1-4	TGTGCCAGCAGCTCATCCACCGGGACAGGGGGTGAAAAACTGTTTTTT	CASSSSTGTGGEKLFF
NA	NA	TRBV19	TRBJ1-1	TGTGCCAGTAGTATGTCACTGCTCGTCAGCCCGGGGAACACTGAAGCTTTCTTT	CASSMSLLVSPGNTEAFF
TRBD1	NA	TRBV5-1	TRBJ2-3	TGCGCCAGCAGCTTGGCCCTAGCGTATGGCGCTGGACAGGGGGACACAGATACGCAGTATTTT	CASSLALAYGAGQGDTDTQYF
TRBD1	NA	TRBV6-6	TRBJ1-6	TGTGCCAGCAGTTTTCTCAGGGGGCAGGATTCACCCCTCCACTTT	CASSFLRGQDSPLHF
TRBD1	NA	TRBV6-1	TRBJ1-1	TGTGCCAGCAGTGAACCGGGACAGGGTTCTGAAGCTTTCTTT	CASSEPGQGSEAFF
TRBD2	NA	TRBV25-1	TRBJ2-1	TGTGCCAGCAGTGAATATATGGGAGGGTCCTACAATGAGCAGTTCTTC	CASSEYMGGSYNEQFF
TRBD1	NA	TRBV9	TRBJ2-1	TGTGCCAGCAGCGTAGCACAGGGGGCTGTCTACAATGAGCAGTTCTTC	CASSVAQGAVYNEQFF
TRBD1	NA	TRBV18	TRBJ1-1	TGTGCCAGCTCACCACCGAACAGGGGAAACACTGAAGCTTTCTTT	CASSPPNRGNTEAFF
TRBD1	NA	TRBV27	TRBJ1-1	TGTGCCAGCAGTTTGATCGCAGGGGGCAGGAACACTGAAGCTTTCTTT	CASSLIAGGRNTEAFF
NA	NA	TRBV5-8	TRBJ1-6	TGTGCCAGCAGCCCAGTACTGACACTCAGGGATTCACCCCTCCACTTT	CASSPVLTLRDSPLHF
NA	NA	TRBV28	TRBJ1-2	TGTGCCAGCAGTCCCCAGGAATACTATGGCTACACCTTC	CASSPQEYYGYTF
NA	NA	TRBV6-6	TRBJ2-2	TGTGCCAGCAGGAGGGGGACAACGAACACCGGGGAGCTGTTTTTT	CASRRGTTNTGELFF
NA	NA	TRBV21-1	TRBJ2-1	TGTGCCAGCGGAGTAGCGGGGAACGCGGCTGATGAGCAGTTCTTC	CASGVAGNAADEQFF
NA	many	TRBV19	TRBJ1-2	TGTGCCAGTAGTTCCTCGAGGATATACAACTATGGCTACACCTTC	CASSSSRIYNYGYTF
NA	NA	TRBV24-1	TRBJ2-3	TGTGCCACCAGTGATCCCGGACCAGAGGGAGACACAGATACGCAGTATTTT	CATSDPGPEGDTDTQYF